This T cell receptor (beta chain) was recorded in a study of blood T cells in healthy people across ages. This CDR3 spans 15 amino acids. The germline gives CDR1 DFQATT, CDR2 SNEGSKA (reference sequence). A second PCR, run for 7 to 11 cycles, used a sample-barcoded 5' primer plus a J-beta primer mix. Using its own MiXCR run on the 5' RACE reads, TCRdb lists one record per CDR3 protein. The repertoire holds 450,000 to 600,000 distinct CDR3 sequences, with about 28% as singletons. In addition, the sample was reused for a study of T cells of mothers and their children. From that paper: There were over 8.5 million TCR beta CDR3 reads from each mother and several million from each child. Slightly, though not significantly, more overlap was seen in related than in unrelated mother-child pairs.

Sequencing was done on a sample of blood. The TCR comes from a boy between 2 and 10 years old in good health. The chain has TRBV20-1 and TRBJ2-1; TRBD1 agrees at 12 bases. The end of the DNA is better explained by TRBJ2-7, so the J call may be wrong. The CDR3: CSARDRGQGAYEQYF. The CDR3 DNA follows: TGCAGTGCTAGAGATAGGGGACAGGGGGCATACGAGCAGTACTTC.